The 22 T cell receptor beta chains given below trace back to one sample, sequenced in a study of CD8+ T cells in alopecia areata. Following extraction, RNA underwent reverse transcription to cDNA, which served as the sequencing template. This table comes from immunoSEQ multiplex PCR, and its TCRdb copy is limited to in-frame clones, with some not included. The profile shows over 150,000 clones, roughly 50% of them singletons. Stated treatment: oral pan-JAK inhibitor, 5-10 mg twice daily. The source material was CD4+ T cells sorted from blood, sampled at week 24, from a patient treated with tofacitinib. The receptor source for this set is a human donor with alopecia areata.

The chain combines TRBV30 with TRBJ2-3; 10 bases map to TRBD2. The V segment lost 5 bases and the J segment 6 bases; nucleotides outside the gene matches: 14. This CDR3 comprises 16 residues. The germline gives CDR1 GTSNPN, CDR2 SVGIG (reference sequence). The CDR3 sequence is CAWHEGSSGSRDTQYF. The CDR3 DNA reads TGTGCCTGGCACGAGGGTTCTAGCGGGAGTCGGGATACGCAGTATTTT.

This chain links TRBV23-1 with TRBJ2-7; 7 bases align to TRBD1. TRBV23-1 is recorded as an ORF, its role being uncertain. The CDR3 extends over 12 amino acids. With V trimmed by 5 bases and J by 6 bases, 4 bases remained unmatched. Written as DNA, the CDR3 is TGCGCCAGCAGTTCCCGACAGGGCGAGCAGTACTTC. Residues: CASSSRQGEQYF.

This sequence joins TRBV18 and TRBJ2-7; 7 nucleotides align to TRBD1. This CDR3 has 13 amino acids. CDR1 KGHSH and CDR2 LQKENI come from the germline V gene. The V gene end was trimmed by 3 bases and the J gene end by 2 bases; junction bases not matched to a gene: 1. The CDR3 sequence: CASSPGQTYEQYF. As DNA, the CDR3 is TGTGCCAGCTCACCGGGACAGACCTACGAGCAGTACTTC.

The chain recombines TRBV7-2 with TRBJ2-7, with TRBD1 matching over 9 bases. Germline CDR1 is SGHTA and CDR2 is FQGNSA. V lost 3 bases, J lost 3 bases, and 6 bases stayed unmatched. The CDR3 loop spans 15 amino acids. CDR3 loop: CASSLGQGNYYEQYF. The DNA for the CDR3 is TGTGCCAGCAGCTTGGGACAGGGCAACTACTACGAGCAGTACTTC. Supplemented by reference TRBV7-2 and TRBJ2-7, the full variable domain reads GAGVSQSPSNKVTEKGKDVELRCDPISGHTALYWYRQSLGQGLEFLIYFQGNSAPDKSGLPSDRFSAERTGGSVSTLTIQRTQQEDSAVYLCASSLGQGNYYEQYFGPGTRLTVT.

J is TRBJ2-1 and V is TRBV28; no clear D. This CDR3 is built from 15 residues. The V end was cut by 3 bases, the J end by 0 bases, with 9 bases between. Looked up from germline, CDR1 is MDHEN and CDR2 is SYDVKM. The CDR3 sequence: CASSFPPSSYNEQFF. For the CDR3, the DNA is TGTGCCAGCAGTTTCCCCCCGAGCTCCTACAATGAGCAGTTCTTC.

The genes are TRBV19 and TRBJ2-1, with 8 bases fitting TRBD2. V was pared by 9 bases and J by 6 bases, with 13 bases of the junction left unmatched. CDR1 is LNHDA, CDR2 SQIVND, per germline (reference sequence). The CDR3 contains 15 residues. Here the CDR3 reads CASAKGLAAGNEQFF. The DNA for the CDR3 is TGTGCCAGCGCAAAAGGACTAGCTGCAGGCAATGAGCAGTTCTTC.

The CDR3 DNA is TGCAGCGTCGGGAACACCGACAACGAGCAGTACTTC. It translates to CSVGNTDNEQYF. The chain employs TRBV29-1 and TRBJ2-7; TRBD2 might be the D (5 bases). Germline V lookup: CDR1 SQVTM, CDR2 ANQGSEA. This CDR3 spans 12 amino acids. V lost 6 bases and J lost 5, with 14 bases in between.

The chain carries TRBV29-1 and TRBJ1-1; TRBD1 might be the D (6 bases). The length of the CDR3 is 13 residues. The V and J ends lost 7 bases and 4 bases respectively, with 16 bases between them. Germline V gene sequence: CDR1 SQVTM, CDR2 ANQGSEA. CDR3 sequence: CSGERQEGTEAFF. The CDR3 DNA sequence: TGCAGCGGGGAAAGACAGGAAGGCACTGAAGCTTTCTTT. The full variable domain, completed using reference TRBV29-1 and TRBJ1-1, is SAVISQKPSRDICQRGTSLTIQCQVDSQVTMMFWYRQQPGQSLTLIATANQGSEATYESGFVIDKFPISRPNLTFSTLTVSNMSPEDSSIYLCSGERQEGTEAFFGQGTRLTVV.

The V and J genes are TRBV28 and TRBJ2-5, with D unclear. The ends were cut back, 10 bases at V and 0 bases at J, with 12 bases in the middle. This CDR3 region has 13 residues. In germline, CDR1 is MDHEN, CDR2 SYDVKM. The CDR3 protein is CATTILDQETQYF. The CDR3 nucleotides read TGTGCCACCACTATCCTAGACCAAGAGACCCAGTACTTC.

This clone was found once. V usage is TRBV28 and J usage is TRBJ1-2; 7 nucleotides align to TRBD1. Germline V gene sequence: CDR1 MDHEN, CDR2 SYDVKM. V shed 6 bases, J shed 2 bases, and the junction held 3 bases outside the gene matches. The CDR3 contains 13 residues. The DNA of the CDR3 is TGTGCCAGCAGACGGGACAGCAACTATGGCTACACCTTC. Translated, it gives CASRRDSNYGYTF.

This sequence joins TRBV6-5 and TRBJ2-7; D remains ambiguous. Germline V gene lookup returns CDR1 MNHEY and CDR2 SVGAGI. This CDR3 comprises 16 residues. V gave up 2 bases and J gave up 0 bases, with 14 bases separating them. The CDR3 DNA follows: TGTGCCAGCAGTTACGGGCGCGACACGAGCTCCTACGAGCAGTACTTC. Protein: CASSYGRDTSSYEQYF.

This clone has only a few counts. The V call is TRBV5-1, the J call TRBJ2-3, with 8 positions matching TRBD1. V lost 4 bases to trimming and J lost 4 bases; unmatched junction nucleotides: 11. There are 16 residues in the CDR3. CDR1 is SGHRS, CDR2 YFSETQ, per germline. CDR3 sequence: CASSGTGQEVSDTQYF. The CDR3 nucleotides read TGCGCCAGCAGCGGAACGGGACAGGAGGTCTCAGATACGCAGTATTTT.

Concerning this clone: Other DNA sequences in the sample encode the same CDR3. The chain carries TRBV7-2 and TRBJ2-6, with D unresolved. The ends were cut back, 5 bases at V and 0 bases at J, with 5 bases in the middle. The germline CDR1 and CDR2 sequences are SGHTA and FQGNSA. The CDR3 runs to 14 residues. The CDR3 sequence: CASSLASGANVLTF. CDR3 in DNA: TGTGCCAGCAGCCTTGCCTCTGGGGCCAACGTCCTGACTTTC.

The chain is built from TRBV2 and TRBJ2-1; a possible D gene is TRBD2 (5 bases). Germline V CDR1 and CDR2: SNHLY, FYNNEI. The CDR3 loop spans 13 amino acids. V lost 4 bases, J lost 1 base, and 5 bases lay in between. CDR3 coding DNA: TGTGCCAGCAGTGCGGGGTCCTACAATGAGCAGTTCTTC. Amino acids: CASSAGSYNEQFF.

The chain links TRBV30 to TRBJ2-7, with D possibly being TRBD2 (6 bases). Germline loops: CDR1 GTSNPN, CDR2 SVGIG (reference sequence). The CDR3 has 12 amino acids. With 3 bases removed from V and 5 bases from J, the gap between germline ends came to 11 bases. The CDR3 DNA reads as TGTGCCTGGAGGGATAGCGGAAACGAGCAGTACTTC. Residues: CAWRDSGNEQYF.

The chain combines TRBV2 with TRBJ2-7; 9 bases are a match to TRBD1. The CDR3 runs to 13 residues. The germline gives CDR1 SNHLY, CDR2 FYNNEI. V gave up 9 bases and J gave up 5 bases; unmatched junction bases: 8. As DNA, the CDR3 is TGTGCCAGTTTGGGGGACAGGGAAAACGAGCAGTACTTC. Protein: CASLGDRENEQYF.

CDR3 loop: CASSQEFGRGSRPTDTQYF. CDR3 in DNA: TGCGCCAGCAGCCAAGAATTCGGAAGGGGCTCTCGGCCCACAGATACGCAGTATTTT. The genes are TRBV4-3 and TRBJ2-3; D possibly corresponds to TRBD1 (5 bases). The CDR3 runs to 19 residues. V was pared by 0 bases and J by 2 bases, with 21 bases between. CDR1 LGHNA and CDR2 YSLEER come from the germline V gene.

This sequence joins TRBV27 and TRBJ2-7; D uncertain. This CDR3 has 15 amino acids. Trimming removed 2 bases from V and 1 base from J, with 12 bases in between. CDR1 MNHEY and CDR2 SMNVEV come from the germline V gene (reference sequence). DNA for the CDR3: TGTGCCAGCAGTTTAGGCAGAGACGGGTCCTACGAGCAGTACTTC. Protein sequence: CASSLGRDGSYEQYF.

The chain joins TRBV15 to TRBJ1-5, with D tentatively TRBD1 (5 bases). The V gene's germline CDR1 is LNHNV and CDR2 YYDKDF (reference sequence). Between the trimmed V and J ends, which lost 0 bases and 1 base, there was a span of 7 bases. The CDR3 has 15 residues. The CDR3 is CATSRDQGSNQPQHF. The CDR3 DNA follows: TGTGCCACCAGCAGAGATCAGGGCAGCAATCAGCCCCAGCATTTT.

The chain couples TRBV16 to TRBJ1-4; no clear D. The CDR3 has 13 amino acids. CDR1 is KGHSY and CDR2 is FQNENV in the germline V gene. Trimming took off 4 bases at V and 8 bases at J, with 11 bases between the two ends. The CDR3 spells CASSRRADEKLFF. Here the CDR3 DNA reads TGTGCCAGCAGCCGTCGGGCTGACGAAAAACTGTTTTTT.

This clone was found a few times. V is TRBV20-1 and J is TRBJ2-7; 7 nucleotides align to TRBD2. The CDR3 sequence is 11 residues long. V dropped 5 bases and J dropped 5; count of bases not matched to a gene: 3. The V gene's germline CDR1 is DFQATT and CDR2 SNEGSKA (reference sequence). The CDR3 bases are TGCAGTGCTGAACGGGGGGACGAGCAGTACTTC. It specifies CSAERGDEQYF.

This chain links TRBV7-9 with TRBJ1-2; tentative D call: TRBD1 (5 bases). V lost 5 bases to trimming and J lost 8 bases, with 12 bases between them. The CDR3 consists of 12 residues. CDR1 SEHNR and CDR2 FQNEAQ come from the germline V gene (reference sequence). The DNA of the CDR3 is TGTGCCAGCAGCCTTGACAGAAGCGGCTACACCTTC. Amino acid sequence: CASSLDRSGYTF.